This T cell receptor (beta chain) was documented in a study of blood T cell repertoires in COVID-19. Study summary: T cells, B-cell-depleted T cells, or PBMCs provided the cDNA or gDNA that served as material.

In the authors' workflow: The assay estimated nucleated cells by amplifying reference gene primers. TCRdb keeps only in-frame clones here, not all; method: immunoSEQ multiplex PCR. V and J calls and clone size are as listed in that table; D and trimming were resolved from the DNA. The data contain some 97,000 clones, roughly 89% of them singletons. V lost 4 bases and J 7 bases, leaving 9 bases between the germline ends. CDR1 is SGDLS, CDR2 YYNGEE, per germline. The CDR3 loop spans 12 amino acids. V usage is TRBV9 and J usage is TRBJ2-1, with a tentative D call TRBD2 (5 bases). Sequences were obtained from peripheral blood. The receptor comes from a man in his 70s with acute or convalescent COVID-19. CDR3 nucleotide sequence: TGTGCCAGCAGCCGGACTGGGAATGAGCAGTTCTTC. Translating gives CASSRTGNEQFF.